Below, 2 T cell receptor beta chains from the same sample are listed, as sequenced in a study of monozygotic twins with cystic fibrosis (dated by TCRdb to about 2021). Preparation of the library involved the immunoSEQ multiplex PCR assay. In its TCRdb copy, this immuneACCESS table keeps in-frame sequences only and misses some clones. Where compared with another copy, unresolved V genes explain less than half of these, and the others have no known cause. Recorded for this sample are about 36,000 clones; approximately 87% of them occurred a single time. The ten biggest clones cover roughly 1.7% of the sample. Sequenced input: blood. The receptor source for this set is a girl aged 2 to 9 with cystic fibrosis.

This chain uses TRBV29-1 with TRBJ2-7; D perhaps matches TRBD1 (5 bases). Trimming stripped 5 bases from V and 2 bases from J, with 10 bases between. CDR1 and CDR2 from the germline V gene are SQVTM and ANQGSEA. This CDR3 has 12 amino acids. CDR3 bases: TGCAGCGTTCAGGGTCAGACCTACGAGCAGTACTTC. Its translation is CSVQGQTYEQYF.

V gene TRBV29-1 combines with J gene TRBJ2-1; a weak D match, TRBD2 (7 bases). Germline assignment: CDR1 SQVTM and CDR2 ANQGSEA. The V end was cut by 3 bases, the J end by 7 bases, with 13 bases between. This CDR3 region has 13 residues. CDR3 sequence (DNA): TGCAGCGTTGATCGGACTAGGGGGAATGAGCAGTTCTTC. Protein product: CSVDRTRGNEQFF.